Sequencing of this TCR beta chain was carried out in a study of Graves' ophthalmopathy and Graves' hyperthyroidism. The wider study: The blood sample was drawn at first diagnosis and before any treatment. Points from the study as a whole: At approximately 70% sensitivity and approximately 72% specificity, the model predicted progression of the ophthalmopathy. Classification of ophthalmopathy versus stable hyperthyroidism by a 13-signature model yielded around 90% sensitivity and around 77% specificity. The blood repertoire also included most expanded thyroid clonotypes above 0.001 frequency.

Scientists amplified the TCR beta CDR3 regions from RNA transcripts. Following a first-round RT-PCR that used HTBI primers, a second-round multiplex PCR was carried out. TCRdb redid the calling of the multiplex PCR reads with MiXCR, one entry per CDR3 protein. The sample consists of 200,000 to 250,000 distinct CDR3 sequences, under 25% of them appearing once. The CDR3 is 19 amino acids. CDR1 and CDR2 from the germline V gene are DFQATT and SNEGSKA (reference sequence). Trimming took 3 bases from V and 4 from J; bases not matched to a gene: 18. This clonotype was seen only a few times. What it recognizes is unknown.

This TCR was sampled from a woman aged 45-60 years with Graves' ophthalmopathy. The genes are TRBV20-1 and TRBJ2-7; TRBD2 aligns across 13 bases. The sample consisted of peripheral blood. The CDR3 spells CSARAPGTSGTVRFYEQYF. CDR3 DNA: TGCAGTGCTAGGGCCCCCGGGACTAGCGGGACAGTTCGGTTTTACGAGCAGTACTTC.